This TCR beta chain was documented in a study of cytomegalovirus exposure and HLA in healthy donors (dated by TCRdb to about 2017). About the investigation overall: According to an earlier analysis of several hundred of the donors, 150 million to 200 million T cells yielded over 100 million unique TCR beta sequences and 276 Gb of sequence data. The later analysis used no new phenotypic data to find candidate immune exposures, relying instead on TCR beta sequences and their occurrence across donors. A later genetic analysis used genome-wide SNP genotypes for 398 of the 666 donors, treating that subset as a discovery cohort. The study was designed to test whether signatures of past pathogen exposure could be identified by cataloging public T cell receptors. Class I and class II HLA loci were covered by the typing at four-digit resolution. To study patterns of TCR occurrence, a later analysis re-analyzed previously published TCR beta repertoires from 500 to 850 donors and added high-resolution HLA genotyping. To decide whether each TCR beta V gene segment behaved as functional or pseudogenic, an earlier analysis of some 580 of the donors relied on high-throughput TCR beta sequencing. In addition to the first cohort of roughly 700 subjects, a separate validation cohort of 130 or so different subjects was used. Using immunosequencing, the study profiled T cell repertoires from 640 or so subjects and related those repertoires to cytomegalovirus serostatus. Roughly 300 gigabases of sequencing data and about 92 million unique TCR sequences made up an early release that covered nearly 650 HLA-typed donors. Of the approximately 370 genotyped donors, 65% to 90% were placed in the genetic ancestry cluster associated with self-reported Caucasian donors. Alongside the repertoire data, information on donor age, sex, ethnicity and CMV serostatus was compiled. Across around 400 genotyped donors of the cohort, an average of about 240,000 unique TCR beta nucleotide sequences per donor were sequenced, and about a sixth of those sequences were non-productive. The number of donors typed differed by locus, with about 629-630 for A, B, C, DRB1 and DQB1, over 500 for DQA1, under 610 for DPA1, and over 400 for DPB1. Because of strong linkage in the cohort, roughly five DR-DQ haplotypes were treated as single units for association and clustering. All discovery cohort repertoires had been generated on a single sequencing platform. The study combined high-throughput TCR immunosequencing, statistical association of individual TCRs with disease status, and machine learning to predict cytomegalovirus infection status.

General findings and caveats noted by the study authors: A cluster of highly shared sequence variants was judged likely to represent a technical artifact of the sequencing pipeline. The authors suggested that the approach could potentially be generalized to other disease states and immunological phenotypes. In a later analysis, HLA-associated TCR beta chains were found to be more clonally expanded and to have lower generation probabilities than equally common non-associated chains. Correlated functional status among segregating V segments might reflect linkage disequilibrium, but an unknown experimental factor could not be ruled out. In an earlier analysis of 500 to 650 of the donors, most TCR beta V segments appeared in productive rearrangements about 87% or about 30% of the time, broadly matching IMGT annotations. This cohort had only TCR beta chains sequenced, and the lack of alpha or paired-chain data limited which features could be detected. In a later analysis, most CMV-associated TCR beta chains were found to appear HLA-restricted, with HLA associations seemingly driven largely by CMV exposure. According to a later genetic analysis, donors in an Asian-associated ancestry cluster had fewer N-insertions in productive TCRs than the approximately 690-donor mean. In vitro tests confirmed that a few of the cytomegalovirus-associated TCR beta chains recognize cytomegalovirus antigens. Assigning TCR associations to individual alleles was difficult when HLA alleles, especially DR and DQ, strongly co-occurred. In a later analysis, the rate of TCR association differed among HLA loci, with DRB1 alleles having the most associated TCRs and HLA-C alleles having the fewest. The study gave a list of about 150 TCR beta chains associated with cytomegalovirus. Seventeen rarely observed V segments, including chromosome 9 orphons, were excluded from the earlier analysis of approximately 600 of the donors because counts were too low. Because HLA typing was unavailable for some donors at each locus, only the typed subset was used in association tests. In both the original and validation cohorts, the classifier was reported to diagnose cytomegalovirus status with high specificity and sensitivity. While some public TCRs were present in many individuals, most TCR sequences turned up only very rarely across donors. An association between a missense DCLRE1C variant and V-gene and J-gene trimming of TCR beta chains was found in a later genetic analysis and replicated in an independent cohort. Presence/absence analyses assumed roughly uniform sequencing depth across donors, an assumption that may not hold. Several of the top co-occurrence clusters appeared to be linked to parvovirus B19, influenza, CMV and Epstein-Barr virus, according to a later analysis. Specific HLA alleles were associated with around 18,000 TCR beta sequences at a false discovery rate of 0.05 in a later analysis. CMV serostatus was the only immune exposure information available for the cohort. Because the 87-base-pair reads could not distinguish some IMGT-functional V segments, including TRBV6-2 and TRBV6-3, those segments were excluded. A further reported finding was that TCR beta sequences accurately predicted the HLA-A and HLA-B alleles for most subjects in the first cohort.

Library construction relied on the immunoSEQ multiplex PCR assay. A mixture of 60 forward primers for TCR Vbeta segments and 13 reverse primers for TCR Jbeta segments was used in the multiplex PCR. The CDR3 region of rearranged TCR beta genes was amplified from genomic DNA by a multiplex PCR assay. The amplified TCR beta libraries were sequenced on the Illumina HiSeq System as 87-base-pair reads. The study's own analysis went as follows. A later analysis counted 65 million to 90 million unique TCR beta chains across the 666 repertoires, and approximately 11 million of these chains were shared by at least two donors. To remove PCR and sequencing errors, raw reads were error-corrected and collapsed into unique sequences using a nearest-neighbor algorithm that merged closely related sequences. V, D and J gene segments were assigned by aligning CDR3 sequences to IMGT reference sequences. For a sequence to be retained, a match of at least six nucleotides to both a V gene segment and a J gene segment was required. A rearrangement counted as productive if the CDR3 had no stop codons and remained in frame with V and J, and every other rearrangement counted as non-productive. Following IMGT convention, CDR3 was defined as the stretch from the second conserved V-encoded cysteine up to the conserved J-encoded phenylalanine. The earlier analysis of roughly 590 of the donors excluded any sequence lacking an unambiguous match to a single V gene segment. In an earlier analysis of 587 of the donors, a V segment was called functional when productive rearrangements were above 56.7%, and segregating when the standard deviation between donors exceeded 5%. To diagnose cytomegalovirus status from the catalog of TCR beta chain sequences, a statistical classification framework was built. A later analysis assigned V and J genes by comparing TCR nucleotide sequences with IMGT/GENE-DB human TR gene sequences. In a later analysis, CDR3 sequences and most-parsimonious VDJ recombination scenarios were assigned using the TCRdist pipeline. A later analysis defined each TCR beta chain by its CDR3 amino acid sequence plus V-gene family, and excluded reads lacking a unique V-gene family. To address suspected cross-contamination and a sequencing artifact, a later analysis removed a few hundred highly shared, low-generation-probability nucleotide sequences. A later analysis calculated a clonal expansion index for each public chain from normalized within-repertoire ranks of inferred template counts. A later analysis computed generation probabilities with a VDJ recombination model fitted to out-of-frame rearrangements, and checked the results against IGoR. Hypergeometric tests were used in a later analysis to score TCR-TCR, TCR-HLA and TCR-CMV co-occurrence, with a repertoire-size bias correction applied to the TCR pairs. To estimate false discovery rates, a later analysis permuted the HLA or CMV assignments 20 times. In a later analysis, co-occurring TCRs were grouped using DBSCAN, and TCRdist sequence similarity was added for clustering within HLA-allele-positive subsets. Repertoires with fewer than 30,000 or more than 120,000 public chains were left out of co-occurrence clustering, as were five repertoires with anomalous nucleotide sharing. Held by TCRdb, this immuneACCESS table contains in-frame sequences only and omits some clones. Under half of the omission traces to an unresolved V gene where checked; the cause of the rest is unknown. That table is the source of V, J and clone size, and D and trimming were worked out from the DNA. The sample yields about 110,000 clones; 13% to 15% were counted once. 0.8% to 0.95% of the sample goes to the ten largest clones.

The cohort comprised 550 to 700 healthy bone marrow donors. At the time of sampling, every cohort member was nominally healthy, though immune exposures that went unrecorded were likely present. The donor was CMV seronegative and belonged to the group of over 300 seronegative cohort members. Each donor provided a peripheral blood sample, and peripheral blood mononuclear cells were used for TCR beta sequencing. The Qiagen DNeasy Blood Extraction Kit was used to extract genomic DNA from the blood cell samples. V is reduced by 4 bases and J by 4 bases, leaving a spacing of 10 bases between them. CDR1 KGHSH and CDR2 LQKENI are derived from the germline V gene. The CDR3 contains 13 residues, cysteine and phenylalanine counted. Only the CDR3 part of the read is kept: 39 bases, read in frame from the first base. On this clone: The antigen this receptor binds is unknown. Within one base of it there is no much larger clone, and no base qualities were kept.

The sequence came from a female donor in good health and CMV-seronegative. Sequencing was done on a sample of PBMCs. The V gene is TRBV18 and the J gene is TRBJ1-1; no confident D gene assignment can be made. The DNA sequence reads TGTGCCAGCTCACAAGGGCGGGGCACTGAAGCTTTCTTT. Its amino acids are CASSQGRGTEAFF. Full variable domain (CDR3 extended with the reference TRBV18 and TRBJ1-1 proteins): NAGVMQNPRHLVRRRGQEARLRCSPMKGHSHVYWYRQLPEEGLKFMVYLQKENIIDESGMPKERFSAEFPKEGPSILRIQQVVRGDSAAYFCASSQGRGTEAFFGQGTRLTVV.